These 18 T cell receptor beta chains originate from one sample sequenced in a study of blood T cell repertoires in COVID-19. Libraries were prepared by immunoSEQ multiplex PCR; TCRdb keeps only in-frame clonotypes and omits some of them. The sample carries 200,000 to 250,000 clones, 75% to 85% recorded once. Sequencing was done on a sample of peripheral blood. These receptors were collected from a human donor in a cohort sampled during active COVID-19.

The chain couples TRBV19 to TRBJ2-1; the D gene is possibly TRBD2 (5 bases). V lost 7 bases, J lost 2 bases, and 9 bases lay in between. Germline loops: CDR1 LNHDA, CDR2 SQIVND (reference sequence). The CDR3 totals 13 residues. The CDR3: CASKSGAYNEQFF. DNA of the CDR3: TGTGCCAGTAAAAGCGGCGCCTACAATGAGCAGTTCTTC.

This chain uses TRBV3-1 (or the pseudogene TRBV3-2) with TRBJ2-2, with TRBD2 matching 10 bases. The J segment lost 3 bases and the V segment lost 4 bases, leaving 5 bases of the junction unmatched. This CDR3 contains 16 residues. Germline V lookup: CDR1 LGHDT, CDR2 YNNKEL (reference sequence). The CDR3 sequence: CASSLRAGGDTGELFF. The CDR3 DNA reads TGTGCCAGCAGCCTAAGAGCGGGAGGGGACACCGGGGAGCTGTTTTTT.

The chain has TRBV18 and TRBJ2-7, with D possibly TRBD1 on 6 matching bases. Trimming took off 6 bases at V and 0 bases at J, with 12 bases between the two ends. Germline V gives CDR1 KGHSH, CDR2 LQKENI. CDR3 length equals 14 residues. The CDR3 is CASSTGASSYEQYF. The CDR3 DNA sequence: TGTGCCAGCTCGACAGGCGCCAGCTCCTACGAGCAGTACTTC.

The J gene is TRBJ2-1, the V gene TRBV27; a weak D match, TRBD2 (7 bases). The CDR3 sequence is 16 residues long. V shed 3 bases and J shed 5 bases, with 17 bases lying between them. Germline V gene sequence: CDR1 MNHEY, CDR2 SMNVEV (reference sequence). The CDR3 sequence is CASSLRGRGGHNEQFF. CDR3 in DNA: TGTGCCAGCAGTTTGCGCGGGAGAGGGGGTCACAATGAGCAGTTCTTC.

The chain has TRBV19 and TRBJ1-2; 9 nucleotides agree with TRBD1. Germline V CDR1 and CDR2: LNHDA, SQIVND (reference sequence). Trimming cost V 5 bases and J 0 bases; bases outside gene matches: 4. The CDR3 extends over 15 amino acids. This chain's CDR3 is CASSFTGGTNYGYTF. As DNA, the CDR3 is TGTGCCAGTAGTTTTACAGGGGGCACTAACTATGGCTACACCTTC.

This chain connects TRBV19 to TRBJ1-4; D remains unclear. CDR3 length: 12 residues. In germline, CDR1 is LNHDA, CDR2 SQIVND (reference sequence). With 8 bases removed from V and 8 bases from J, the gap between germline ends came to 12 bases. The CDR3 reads CASSRPREKLFF. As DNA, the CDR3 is TGTGCCAGTTCCCGTCCTAGGGAAAAACTGTTTTTT.

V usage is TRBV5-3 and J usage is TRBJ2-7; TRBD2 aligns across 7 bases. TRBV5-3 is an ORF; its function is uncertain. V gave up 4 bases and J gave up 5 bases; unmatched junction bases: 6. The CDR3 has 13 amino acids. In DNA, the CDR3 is TGTGCCAGAAGCGCCCTTCGGGGGGACGAGCAGTACTTC. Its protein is CARSALRGDEQYF.

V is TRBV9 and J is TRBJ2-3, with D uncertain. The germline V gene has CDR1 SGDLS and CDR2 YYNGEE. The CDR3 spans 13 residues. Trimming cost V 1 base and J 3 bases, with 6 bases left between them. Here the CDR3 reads CASSVIGTDTQYF. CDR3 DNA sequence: TGTGCCAGCAGCGTAATCGGGACAGATACGCAGTATTTT.

The CDR3 nucleotides read TGTGCCAGCAGCAGAAGCGGGGGGGCATCAGATACGCAGTATTTT. Protein: CASSRSGGASDTQYF. The genes are TRBV6-4 and TRBJ2-3, with 10 positions matching TRBD2. The CDR3 has 15 amino acids. Germline loops: CDR1 MRHNA, CDR2 SNTAGT. V shed 6 bases and J 4 bases; nucleotides not matched to a gene: 7.

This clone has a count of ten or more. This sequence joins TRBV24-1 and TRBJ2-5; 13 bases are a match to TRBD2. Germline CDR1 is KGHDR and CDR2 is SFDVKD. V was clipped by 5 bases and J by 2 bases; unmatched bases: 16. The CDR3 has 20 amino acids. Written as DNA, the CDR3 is TGTGCCACCAGTGCCCGATATCAAAGACCGGGACTAGCGGGACAAGAGACCCAGTACTTC. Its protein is CATSARYQRPGLAGQETQYF.

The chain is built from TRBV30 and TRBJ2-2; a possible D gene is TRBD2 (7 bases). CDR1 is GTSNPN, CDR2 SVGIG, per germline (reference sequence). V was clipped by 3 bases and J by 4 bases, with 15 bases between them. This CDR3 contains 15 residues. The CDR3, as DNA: TGTGCCTGGAGCCGGGGGGCTACGGTCACCGGGGAGCTGTTTTTT. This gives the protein CAWSRGATVTGELFF.

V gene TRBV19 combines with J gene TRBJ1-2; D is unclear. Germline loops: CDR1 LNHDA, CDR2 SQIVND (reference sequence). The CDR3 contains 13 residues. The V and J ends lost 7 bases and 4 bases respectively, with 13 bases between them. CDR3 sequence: CASILPQIYGYTF. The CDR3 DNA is TGTGCCAGTATCCTACCACAGATCTATGGCTACACCTTC.

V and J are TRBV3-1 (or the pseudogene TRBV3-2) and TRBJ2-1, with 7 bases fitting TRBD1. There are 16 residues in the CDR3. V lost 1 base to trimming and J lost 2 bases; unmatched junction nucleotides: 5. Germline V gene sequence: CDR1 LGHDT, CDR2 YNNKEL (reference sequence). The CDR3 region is CASSQGRQGAYNEQFF. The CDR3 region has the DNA TGTGCCAGCAGCCAAGGGAGGCAGGGGGCCTACAATGAGCAGTTCTTC.

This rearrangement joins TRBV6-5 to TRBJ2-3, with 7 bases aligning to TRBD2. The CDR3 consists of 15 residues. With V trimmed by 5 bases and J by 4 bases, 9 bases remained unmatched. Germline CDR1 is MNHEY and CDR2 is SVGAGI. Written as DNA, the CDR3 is TGTGCCAGCAGTATGGGGGGGGGAGAGGCAGATACGCAGTATTTT. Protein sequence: CASSMGGGEADTQYF.

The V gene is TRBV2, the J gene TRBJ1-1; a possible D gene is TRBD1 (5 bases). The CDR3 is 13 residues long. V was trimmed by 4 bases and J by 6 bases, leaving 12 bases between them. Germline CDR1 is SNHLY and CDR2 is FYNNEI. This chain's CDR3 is CASSGPRGAEAFF. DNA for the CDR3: TGTGCCAGCAGTGGACCCCGGGGGGCTGAAGCTTTCTTT.

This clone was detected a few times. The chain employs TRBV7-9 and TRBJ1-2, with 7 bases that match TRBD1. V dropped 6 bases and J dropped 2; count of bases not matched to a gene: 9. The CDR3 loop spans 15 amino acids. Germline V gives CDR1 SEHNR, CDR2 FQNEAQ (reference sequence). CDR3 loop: CASRGRQGDNYGYTF. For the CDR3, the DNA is TGTGCCAGCAGGGGTCGACAGGGTGACAACTATGGCTACACCTTC.

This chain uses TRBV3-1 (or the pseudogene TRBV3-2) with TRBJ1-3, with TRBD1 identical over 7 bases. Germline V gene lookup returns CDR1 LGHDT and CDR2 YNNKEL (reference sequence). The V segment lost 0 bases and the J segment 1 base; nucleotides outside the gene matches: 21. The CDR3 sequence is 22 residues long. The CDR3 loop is CASSQDWGDGTALLRSGNTIYF. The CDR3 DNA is TGTGCCAGCAGCCAAGATTGGGGGGACGGGACAGCGCTTCTAAGATCTGGAAACACCATATATTTT.

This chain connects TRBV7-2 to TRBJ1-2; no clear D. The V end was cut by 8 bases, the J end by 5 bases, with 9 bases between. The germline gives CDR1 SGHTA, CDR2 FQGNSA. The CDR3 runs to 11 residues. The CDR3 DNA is TGTGCCAGCTCCTCGGAGTATGGCTACACCTTC. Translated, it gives CASSSEYGYTF. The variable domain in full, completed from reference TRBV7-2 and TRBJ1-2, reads GAGVSQSPSNKVTEKGKDVELRCDPISGHTALYWYRQSLGQGLEFLIYFQGNSAPDKSGLPSDRFSAERTGGSVSTLTIQRTQQEDSAVYLCASSSEYGYTFGSGTRLTVV.